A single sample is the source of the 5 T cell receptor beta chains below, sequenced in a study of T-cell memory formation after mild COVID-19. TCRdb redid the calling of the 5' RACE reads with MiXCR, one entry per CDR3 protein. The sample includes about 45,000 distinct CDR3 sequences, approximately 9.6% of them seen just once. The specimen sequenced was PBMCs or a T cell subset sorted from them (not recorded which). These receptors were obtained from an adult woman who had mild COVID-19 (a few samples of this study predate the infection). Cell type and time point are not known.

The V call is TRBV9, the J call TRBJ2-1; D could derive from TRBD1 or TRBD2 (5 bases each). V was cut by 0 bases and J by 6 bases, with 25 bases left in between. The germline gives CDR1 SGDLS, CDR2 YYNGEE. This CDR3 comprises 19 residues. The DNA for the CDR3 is TGTGCCAGCAGCGTAGCTAGCTGGGACGCGCTAAGCTCGTCCAATGAGCAGTTCTTC. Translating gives CASSVASWDALSSSNEQFF.

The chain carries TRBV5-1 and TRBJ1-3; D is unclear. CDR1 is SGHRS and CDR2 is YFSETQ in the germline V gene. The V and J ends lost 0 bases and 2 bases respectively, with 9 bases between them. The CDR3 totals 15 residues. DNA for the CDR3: TGCGCCAGCAGCTTGGGGCCGGACGCTGGAAACACCATATATTTT. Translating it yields CASSLGPDAGNTIYF.

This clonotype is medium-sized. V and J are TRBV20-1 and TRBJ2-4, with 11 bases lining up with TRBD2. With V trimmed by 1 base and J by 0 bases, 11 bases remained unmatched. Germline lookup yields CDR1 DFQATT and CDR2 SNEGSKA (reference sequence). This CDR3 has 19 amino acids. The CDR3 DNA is TGCAGTGCTAGAGGGCTAGCGGGAGGACCCCTTCTAGCCAAAAACATTCAGTACTTC. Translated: CSARGLAGGPLLAKNIQYF.

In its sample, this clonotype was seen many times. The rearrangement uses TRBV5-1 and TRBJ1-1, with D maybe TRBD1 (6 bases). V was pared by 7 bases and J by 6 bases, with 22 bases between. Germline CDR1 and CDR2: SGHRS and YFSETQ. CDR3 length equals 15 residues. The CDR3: CASLATGQKGSEAFF. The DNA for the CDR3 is TGCGCCAGCCTTGCTACCGGACAGAAGGGCTCTGAAGCTTTCTTT.

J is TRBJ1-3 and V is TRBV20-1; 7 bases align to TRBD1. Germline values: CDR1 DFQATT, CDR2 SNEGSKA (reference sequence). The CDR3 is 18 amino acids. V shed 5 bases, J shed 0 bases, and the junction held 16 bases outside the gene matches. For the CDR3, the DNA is TGCAGTGCTCAGGTCTCGGCTGGGACAGTGAACTCTGGAAACACCATATATTTT. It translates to CSAQVSAGTVNSGNTIYF.